The sequence of this T cell receptor (beta chain) was determined in a study of identical twins. Study-wide results and caveats: In cord blood, abundant beta clonotypes had fewer insertions; memory showed no trend. Out-of-frame alpha sequences shared by twins showed excess low generation probability. For zero-insertion analyses, partial confounding could come from invariant MAIT and iNKT cells.

There are a few counts of this clonotype. Its antigen is currently unknown. Everyone who donated was a healthy Caucasian. Germline V lookup: CDR1 ENHRY, CDR2 SYGVKD. This CDR3 is built from 15 residues. Deletions cut 2 bases from V and 4 bases from J, with 12 bases between. TCRdb re-called the 5' RACE reads through MiXCR, storing one row per CDR3 protein. The repertoire consists of a few hundred thousand distinct CDR3 sequences, with around 9.7% occurring once and the leading ten covering around 8.6%. V usage is TRBV10-3 and J usage is TRBJ2-1; perhaps TRBD2 as D (6 bases). Sequenced material: naive T cells sorted from blood. The clonotype originates from a woman in her fifties or sixties in good health. CDR3 bases: TGTGCCATCAGTGAGAGGGCGGGGTCGTACAATGAGCAGTTCTTC. It translates to CAISERAGSYNEQFF.